These 4 T cell receptor beta chains came from one sample sequenced in a study of blood T cell repertoires in COVID-19. Using immunoSEQ multiplex PCR, the repertoire was profiled, and TCRdb retains in-frame clones only, with some absent. The sample lists about 70,000 clones; approximately 80% were seen once. Sequenced material: peripheral blood. The source is a woman older than 75 with active or convalescent COVID-19.

The rearrangement joins TRBV5-1 to TRBJ2-3; D may be TRBD2 (6 bases). In germline, CDR1 is SGHRS, CDR2 YFSETQ. CDR3 size: 15 residues. Trimming removed 4 bases at V and 2 bases at J, with 14 bases between. CDR3 bases: TGCGCCAGCAGCAGAGGCGGGGATGCCACAGATACGCAGTATTTT. It is translated as CASSRGGDATDTQYF.

This clone has more than one count but fewer than ten. The rearrangement joins TRBV10-3 to TRBJ2-7; 7 nucleotides align to TRBD1. J was trimmed by 3 bases and V by 5 bases; bases with no gene match: 10. This CDR3 contains 15 residues. Germline CDR1 and CDR2: ENHRY and SYGVKD. The CDR3, as DNA: TGTGCCATCAGTCCTGAAAACCGGGACAGCTACGAGCAGTACTTC. Its translation: CAISPENRDSYEQYF.

The V gene is TRBV2, the J gene TRBJ1-6, with D tentatively TRBD1 (6 bases). V lost 5 bases, J lost 7 bases, and 12 bases lay in between. This CDR3 is 14 amino acids long. From germline, CDR1 is SNHLY and CDR2 FYNNEI. The CDR3 protein is CASSRDTENSPLHF. CDR3 sequence (DNA): TGTGCCAGCAGTAGGGACACAGAGAATTCACCCCTCCACTTT.

The chain carries TRBV6-5 and TRBJ2-5, with D tentatively TRBD1 (5 bases). Germline lookup yields CDR1 MNHEY and CDR2 SVGAGI. The length of the CDR3 is 15 residues. V lost 0 bases, J lost 4 bases, and 12 bases lay in between. In DNA, the CDR3 is TGTGCCAGCAGTTACTCAAAGACAGCCTTAGAGACCCAGTACTTC. Translated: CASSYSKTALETQYF.